This record concerns one TCR beta chain sequence. This clonotype was seen a handful of times. What this receptor recognizes is not known. Base-call qualities are not available, and no considerably larger clone is one nucleotide away. The data are from a study of CD8 T cells in ankylosing spondylitis (dated by TCRdb to the late 2010s). About the study as a whole: The study set out to find disease-linked TCR variants by profiling T cell receptor beta repertoires in ankylosing spondylitis patients and healthy donors. Peripheral blood samples were taken, and synovial fluid was additionally collected from ankylosing spondylitis patients. In total, the full study cohort was made up of nearly 110 healthy donors and 25 or so ankylosing spondylitis patients.

The germline ends are 8 bases apart after V is trimmed by 1 base and J by 1 base. CDR1 and CDR2 were assigned from the germline V gene (reference sequence) as DFQATT and SNEGSKA. Including the terminal cysteine and phenylalanine, the CDR3 comprises 14 residues. This entry keeps only the CDR3 DNA: 42 bases, framed from base 1. What the authors observed across the whole study: Significant enrichment of the disease-linked clones was reported in matched synovial fluid samples from ankylosing spondylitis patients. A TCR beta motif of about eight highly homologous amino acid variants appeared characteristic of blood from ankylosing spondylitis patients. A CD8+ phenotype was shown by the disease-linked clones, which were found at relatively low frequencies in peripheral blood. Some motif variants had previously been reported in the synovial fluid and blood of reactive arthritis patients, which suggests shared mechanisms of disease initiation.

TCRdb lists the instrument as Illumina HiSeq 2500. TCR beta libraries were prepared by quantitative 5'-RACE with molecular barcodes. The published analysis was carried out like this. To identify disease-linked TCR variants, a new computational method was used, one built on a probabilistic model of VDJ rearrangement. TCRdb reworked the public reads: Q25 trimming with fastp, MiXCR clone assembly, productive beta chains retained. Rows matching on CDR3 protein sequence are summarized as one entry with the most common DNA and genes. The V and J calls here are based on TCRdb, not the publication. The sample table contains approximately 200,000 distinct CDR3 sequences; only one count was recorded for 9.5% to 15% of them. The top ten hold 16% of the sample.

Input material: blood, either unsorted or a sorted T cell fraction (not recorded which). This receptor was taken from a male donor with ankylosing spondylitis or in good health (not recorded which). The chain joins TRBV20-1 to TRBJ2-1; there is no confident call for the D gene. The nucleotide sequence is TGCAGTGCTAGAGGTGGGCTATCCTACAATGAGCAGTTCTTC. Translated, this gives CSARGGLSYNEQFF.